This TCR beta chain was profiled in a study of T cells in Graves' hyperthyroidism and ophthalmopathy. About the research overall: Staff took peripheral blood when the initial diagnosis was made, before any treatment began.

As regards this clonotype: Antigen specificity is unknown.

Study findings and constraints: Ophthalmopathy could be told apart from stable hyperthyroidism with a 13 V-J model.

RNA transcripts gave rise to amplified TCR beta CDR3 regions. The primer set for the first-round RT-PCR of the TCR CDR3 was HTBI. In TCRdb, the multiplex PCR reads were re-called with MiXCR into one record per CDR3 protein. Here the sample spans around 250,000 distinct CDR3 sequences, roughly 15% being singletons. The CDR3 contains 11 residues. Trimming removed 5 bases from V and 7 bases from J, with 8 bases in between. Germline CDR1 reads LNHDA; CDR2 reads SQIVND (reference sequence). Sequenced sample: blood. The sequence derives from a woman aged 35 to 49 with Graves' hyperthyroidism that later progressed to Graves' ophthalmopathy. This chain connects TRBV19 to TRBJ2-5; D is possibly TRBD1 or TRBD2 (6 bases each). The CDR3: CASSEGGTQYF. The CDR3 DNA reads TGTGCCAGTAGTGAGGGGGGGACCCAGTACTTC.